This T cell receptor beta chain was obtained from a study of beta chain features in type 1 diabetes. Germline V lookup: CDR1 GTSNPN, CDR2 SVGIG (reference sequence). Between the trimmed V and J ends, which lost 0 bases and 4 bases, there was a span of 9 bases. The CDR3 contains 13 residues. The whole isolated RNA underwent reverse transcription, so sequencing captured expressed TCRB transcripts. An average of around 3.4 million reads was obtained for naive, central memory and regulatory T cell samples. Sequencing used immunoSEQ multiplex PCR; TCRdb keeps in-frame clones, though not all of them. The sample records about 360,000 clones, roughly an eighth being singletons. There are a few counts of this clone.

The V gene is TRBV30, the J gene TRBJ1-2, with a weak D call TRBD1 (5 bases). This TCR was recovered from a man between 18 and 35 years old in good health. Sequenced input: naive CD4+ T cells from blood. CDR3 loop: CAWSVQALYGYTF. For the CDR3, the DNA is TGTGCCTGGAGTGTACAGGCCCTCTATGGCTACACCTTC. Looking up the rest from reference TRBV30 and TRBJ1-2 gives the full variable domain: SQTIHQWPATLVQPVGSPLSLECTVEGTSNPNLYWYRQAAGRGLQLLFYSVGIGQISSEVPQNLSASRPQDRQFILSSKKLLLSDSGFYLCAWSVQALYGYTFGSGTRLTVV.